The present T cell receptor (beta chain) was sequenced within a study of T cell repertoires in cytomegalovirus infection (dated by TCRdb to about 2019). Broadly, across the study: Peptide stimulations targeted recently identified HLA-C-restricted CMV epitopes, whose presentation resists viral immunomodulation, together with well-studied HLA-B-restricted epitopes. Because public TCR beta signatures pointed to carriage of CMV infection together with the matching HLA type, the HLA type of each donor mattered for the analysis. General findings and caveats noted by the study authors: In the ex vivo response, HLA-C-restricted CMV-specific TCR beta clonotypes were dominant, and in two of eight donors the single most frequent clonotype came from this HLA-C-restricted group. In both this cohort and an independent cohort of 350 or so donors, the cumulative frequency of public TCR beta family members distinguished carriers of CMV infection plus the relevant HLA type.

The cysteine opens and the phenylalanine closes a CDR3 of 13 amino acids. Just the 39-base CDR3 DNA is kept, in frame starting at base 1. Per the germline V gene, SGHVS is the CDR1 and FQNEAQ is the CDR2. Here V drops 5 bases and J drops 8 bases, and the junction holds 8 bases not matched to any gene. Per the publication, the treatment or condition label means: in vitro stimulation with specific CMV peptide epitopes to enrich CMV-specific T cells. This clonotype was detected only a few times. Its cognate antigen has yet to be identified. No much larger clone is present one base from it, and per-base qualities are unavailable. The instrument was an Illumina HiSeq 1500. TCRdb reworked the public reads: Q25 trimming with fastp, MiXCR clone assembly, productive beta chains retained. All rows with the same CDR3 protein become a single entry with the most common DNA and genes. The sample table records 900,000 to 950,000 distinct CDR3 sequences; approximately 31% of these occur just once. In total, the top ten clones hold around an eighth of the sample.

Material: cultured CD8+ T cells from PBMCs, obtained from culture after CMV antigen stimulation. The rearranged segments are TRBV7-8 and TRBJ1-2, with 7 bases matching TRBD1. The receptor was isolated from a human donor in good health (CMV status not recorded). Some clones in this sample may be carry-over from other donors' samples. The CDR3 here reads CASSVGQIGGYTF. The base sequence is TGTGCCAGCAGCGTGGGACAGATTGGAGGCTACACCTTC.